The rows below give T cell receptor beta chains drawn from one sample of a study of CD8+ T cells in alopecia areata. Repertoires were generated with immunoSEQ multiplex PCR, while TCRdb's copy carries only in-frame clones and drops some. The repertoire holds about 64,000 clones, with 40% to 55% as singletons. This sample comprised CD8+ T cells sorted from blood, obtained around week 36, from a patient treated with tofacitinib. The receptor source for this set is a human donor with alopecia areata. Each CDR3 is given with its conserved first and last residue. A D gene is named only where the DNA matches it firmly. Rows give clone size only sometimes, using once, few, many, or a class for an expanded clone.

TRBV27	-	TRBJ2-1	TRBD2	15	CASSPVWREVSEQFF	TGTGCCAGCAGTCCGGTCTGGCGGGAGGTCTCTGAGCAGTTCTTC
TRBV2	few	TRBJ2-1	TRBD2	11	CATPGGNEQFF	TGTGCCACCCCCGGGGGGAATGAGCAGTTCTTC
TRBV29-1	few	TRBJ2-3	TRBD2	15	CSVEGLAGGADTQYF	TGCAGCGTTGAGGGACTAGCGGGAGGGGCAGATACGCAGTATTTT
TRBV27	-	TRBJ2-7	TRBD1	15	CASSQGQGPPYEQYF	TGTGCCAGCTCACAGGGACAGGGCCCCCCCTACGAGCAGTACTTC
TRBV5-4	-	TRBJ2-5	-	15	CASSLYRRGQETQYF	TGTGCCAGCAGCTTGTACCGAAGGGGCCAGGAGACCCAGTACTTC
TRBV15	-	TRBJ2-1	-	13	CATSSSRYNEQFF	TGTGCCACCAGCAGCTCGCGGTACAATGAGCAGTTCTTC
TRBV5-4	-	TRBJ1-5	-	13	CASSDRLGQPQHF	TGTGCCAGCAGCGACCGTTTGGGGCAGCCCCAGCATTTT
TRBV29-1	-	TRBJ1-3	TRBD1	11	CSVGQGDTIYF	TGCAGCGTTGGACAGGGAGACACCATATATTTT
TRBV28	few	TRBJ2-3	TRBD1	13	CAIDQGAGDTQYF	TGTGCCATCGACCAGGGGGCAGGAGATACGCAGTATTTT
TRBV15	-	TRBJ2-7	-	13	CATSRKIEHEQYF	TGTGCCACCAGCAGAAAAATCGAACACGAGCAGTACTTC
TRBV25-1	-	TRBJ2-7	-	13	CASSDPGQREQYF	TGTGCCAGCAGTGATCCGGGGCAGAGAGAGCAGTACTTC
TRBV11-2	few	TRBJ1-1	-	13	CASRLGGQAEAFF	TGTGCCAGCAGGCTGGGGGGGCAGGCTGAAGCTTTCTTT
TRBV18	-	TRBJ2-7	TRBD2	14	CASTGTSGDYEQYF	TGTGCCAGCACCGGGACTAGCGGGGACTACGAGCAGTACTTC
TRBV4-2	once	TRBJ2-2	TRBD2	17	CASSGLAGVANTGELFF	TGTGCCAGCTCCGGACTAGCGGGAGTGGCGAACACCGGGGAGCTGTTTTTT
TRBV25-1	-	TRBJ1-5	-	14	CASSESGWAQPQHF	TGTGCCAGCAGTGAATCGGGATGGGCTCAGCCCCAGCATTTT
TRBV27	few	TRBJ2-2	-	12	CASSWRAGELFF	TGTGCCAGCAGTTGGAGGGCCGGGGAGCTGTTTTTT